This T cell receptor (beta chain) was obtained from a study of shared clonotypes between healthy human individuals. Turning to the study itself: Donor ages ranged 18 to 49 years: two women, a few men. Study-wide results and caveats: Estimated richness values were generally larger in naive subsets than in memory subsets.

Assay used: immunoSEQ multiplex PCR; TCRdb lists only in-frame clones, some missing. The table lists some 1,900,000 clones, roughly 95% of them singletons. Remarks on this clone: Antigen: not known.

Trimming left V 1 base short and J 0 bases short, with 7 bases between. Germline V gene sequence: CDR1 SEHNR, CDR2 FQNEAQ (reference sequence). There are 15 residues in the CDR3. CD45RO negativity and positive selection for CCR7 defined naive CD8 cells, a population that excluded terminally differentiated effector memory CD45RA+ cells. The sample taken for sequencing was naive CD8+ T cells sorted from blood. This TCR was sampled from a man between 18 and 35 years old in good health. The V gene is TRBV7-9, the J gene TRBJ2-1; no clear D. The CDR3 DNA is TGTGCCAGCAGCTTAGACTTGAGCTCCTACAATGAGCAGTTCTTC. Encoded protein: CASSLDLSSYNEQFF.